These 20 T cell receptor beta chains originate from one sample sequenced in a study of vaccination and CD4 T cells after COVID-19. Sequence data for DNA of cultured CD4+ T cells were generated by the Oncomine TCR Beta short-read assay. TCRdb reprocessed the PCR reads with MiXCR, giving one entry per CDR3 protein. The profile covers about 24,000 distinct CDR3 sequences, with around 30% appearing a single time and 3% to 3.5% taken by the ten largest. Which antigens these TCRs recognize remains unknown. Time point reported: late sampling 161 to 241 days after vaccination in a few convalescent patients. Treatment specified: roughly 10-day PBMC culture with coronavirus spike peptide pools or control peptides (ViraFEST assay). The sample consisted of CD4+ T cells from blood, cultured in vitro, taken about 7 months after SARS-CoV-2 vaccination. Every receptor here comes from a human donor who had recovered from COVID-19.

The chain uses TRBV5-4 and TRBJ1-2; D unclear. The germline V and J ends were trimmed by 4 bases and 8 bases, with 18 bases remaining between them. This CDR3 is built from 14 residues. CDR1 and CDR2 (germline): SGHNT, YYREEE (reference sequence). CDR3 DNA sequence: TGTGCCAGCAGCCTTACTAAGACCTCTATCGGCTACACCTTC. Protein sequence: CASSLTKTSIGYTF. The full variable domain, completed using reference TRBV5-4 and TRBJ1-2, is ETGVTQSPTHLIKTRGQQVTLRCSSQSGHNTVSWYQQALGQGPQFIFQYYREEENGRGNFPPRFSGLQFPNYSSELNVNALELDDSALYLCASSLTKTSIGYTFGSGTRLTVV.

CDR3 protein: CASSLGGRVFTDTQYF. The CDR3 DNA sequence: TGTGCCAGCAGCTTGGGGGGGAGGGTGTTCACAGATACGCAGTATTTT. This chain connects TRBV5-4 to TRBJ2-3; TRBD2 matches at 7 bases. The CDR3 is 16 residues long. Germline V gene sequence: CDR1 SGHNT, CDR2 YYREEE (reference sequence). With 0 bases clipped from V and 2 bases from J, the junction kept 6 bases outside the gene matches.

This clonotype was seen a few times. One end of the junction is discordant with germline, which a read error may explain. The CDR3 is CASSRTLRRQGLETQYF. DNA for the CDR3: TGTGCTAGCAGCCGAACCTTACGTAGACAGGGCTTGGAGACCCAGTACTTC. The chain recombines TRBV7-7 with TRBJ2-5; 7 bases are a match to TRBD1. CDR1 SSHAT and CDR2 FNYEAQ come from the germline V gene (reference sequence). This CDR3 spans 17 amino acids.

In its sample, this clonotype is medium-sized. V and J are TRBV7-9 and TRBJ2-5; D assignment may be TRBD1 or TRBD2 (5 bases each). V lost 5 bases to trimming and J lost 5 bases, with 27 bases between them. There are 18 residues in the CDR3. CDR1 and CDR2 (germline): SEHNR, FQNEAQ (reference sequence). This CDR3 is CASSPRGAGSVIDETQYF. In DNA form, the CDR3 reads TGTGCCAGCAGCCCCCGGGGTGCAGGGTCCGTGATTGATGAGACCCAGTACTTC. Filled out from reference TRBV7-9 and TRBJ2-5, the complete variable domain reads DTGVSQNPRHKITKRGQNVTFRCDPISEHNRLYWYRQTLGQGPEFLTYFQNEAQLEKSRLLSDRFSAERPKGSFSTLEIQRTEQGDSAMYLCASSPRGAGSVIDETQYFGPGTRLLVL.

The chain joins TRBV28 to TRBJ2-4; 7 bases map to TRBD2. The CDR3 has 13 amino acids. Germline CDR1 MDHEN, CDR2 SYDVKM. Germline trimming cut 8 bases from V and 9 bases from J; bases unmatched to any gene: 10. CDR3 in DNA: TGTGCCAGCTATGGACTAGTCGGGAGCATTCAGTACTTC. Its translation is CASYGLVGSIQYF.

The CDR3 region is CSALELAGNSYNEQFF. In DNA form, the CDR3 reads TGCAGTGCTTTAGAACTAGCGGGAAACTCCTACAATGAGCAGTTCTTC. The rearrangement joins TRBV20-1 to TRBJ2-1; 10 bases agree with TRBD2. There are 16 residues in the CDR3. V lost 5 bases, J lost 0 bases, and 7 bases stayed unmatched. The germline gives CDR1 DFQATT, CDR2 SNEGSKA (reference sequence).

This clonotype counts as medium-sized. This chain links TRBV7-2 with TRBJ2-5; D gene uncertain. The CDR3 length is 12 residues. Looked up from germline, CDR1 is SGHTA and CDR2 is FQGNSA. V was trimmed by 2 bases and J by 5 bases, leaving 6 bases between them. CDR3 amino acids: CASSLISETQYF. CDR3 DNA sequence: TGTGCCAGCAGCTTAATTTCGGAGACCCAGTACTTC.

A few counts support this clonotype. The CDR3 loop is CASSSSGYGYTF. The DNA for the CDR3 is TGTGCCAGCAGCTCGAGTGGGTATGGCTACACCTTC. The chain employs TRBV7-9 and TRBJ1-2; D remains unclear. V shed 4 bases and J shed 5 bases, with 8 bases lying between them. The CDR3 is 12 amino acids. The germline gives CDR1 SEHNR, CDR2 FQNEAQ (reference sequence).

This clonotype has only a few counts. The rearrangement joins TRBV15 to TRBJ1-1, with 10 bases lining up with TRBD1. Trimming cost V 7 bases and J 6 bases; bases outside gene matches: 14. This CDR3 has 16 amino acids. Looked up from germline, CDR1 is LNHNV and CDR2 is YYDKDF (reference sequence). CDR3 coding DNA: TGTGCCACCACCGACTGGGACAGGGGCAACATGGCTGAAGCTTTCTTT. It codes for CATTDWDRGNMAEAFF.

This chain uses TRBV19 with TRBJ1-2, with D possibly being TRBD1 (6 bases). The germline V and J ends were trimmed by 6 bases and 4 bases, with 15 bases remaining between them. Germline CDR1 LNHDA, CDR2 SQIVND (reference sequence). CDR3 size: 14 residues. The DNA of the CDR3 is TGTGCCAGTAGGGAGACAGGCGGACCCTATGGCTACACCTTC. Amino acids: CASRETGGPYGYTF.

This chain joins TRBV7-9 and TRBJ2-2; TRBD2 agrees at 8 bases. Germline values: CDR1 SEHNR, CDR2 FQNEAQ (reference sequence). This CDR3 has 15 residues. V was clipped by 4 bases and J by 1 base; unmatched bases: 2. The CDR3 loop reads CASSSGTRNTGELFF. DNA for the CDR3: TGTGCCAGCAGCTCCGGGACTAGGAACACCGGGGAGCTGTTTTTT.

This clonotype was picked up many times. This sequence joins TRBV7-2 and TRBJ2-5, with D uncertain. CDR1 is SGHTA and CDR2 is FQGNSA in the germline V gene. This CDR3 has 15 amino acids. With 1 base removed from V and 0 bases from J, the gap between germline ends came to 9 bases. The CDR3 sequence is CASSLGTGYQETQYF. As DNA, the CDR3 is TGTGCCAGCAGCTTAGGGACGGGCTACCAAGAGACCCAGTACTTC. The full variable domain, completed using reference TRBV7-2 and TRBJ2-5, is GAGVSQSPSNKVTEKGKDVELRCDPISGHTALYWYRQSLGQGLEFLIYFQGNSAPDKSGLPSDRFSAERTGGSVSTLTIQRTQQEDSAVYLCASSLGTGYQETQYFGPGTRLLVL.

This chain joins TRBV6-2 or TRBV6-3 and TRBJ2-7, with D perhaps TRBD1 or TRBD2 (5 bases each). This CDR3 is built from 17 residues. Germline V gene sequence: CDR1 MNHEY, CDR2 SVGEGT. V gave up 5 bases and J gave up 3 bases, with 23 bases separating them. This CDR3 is CASSPPGAPGTYYEQYF. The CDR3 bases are TGTGCCAGCAGTCCCCCCGGAGCGCCAGGGACCTACTACGAGCAGTACTTC.

CDR3 protein: CSAASGSVGDTQYF. Here the CDR3 DNA reads TGCAGTGCTGCTAGCGGGTCTGTGGGAGATACGCAGTATTTT. V gene TRBV20-1 combines with J gene TRBJ2-3; 8 bases are shared with TRBD2. V lost 5 bases to trimming and J lost 5 bases; unmatched junction nucleotides: 9. The V gene's germline CDR1 is DFQATT and CDR2 SNEGSKA (reference sequence). CDR3 length: 14 residues.

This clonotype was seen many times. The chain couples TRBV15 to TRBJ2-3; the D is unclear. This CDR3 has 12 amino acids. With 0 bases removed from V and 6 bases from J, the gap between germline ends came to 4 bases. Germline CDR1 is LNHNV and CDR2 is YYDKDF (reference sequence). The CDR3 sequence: CATSRDRDTQYF. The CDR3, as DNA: TGTGCCACCAGCAGAGATAGGGATACGCAGTATTTT.

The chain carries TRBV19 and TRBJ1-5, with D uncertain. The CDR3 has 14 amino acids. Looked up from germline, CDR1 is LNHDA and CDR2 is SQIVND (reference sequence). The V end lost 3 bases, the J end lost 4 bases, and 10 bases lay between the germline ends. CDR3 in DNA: TGTGCCAGTAGTATGATCCAGGCTAATCAGCCCCAGCATTTT. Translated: CASSMIQANQPQHF.

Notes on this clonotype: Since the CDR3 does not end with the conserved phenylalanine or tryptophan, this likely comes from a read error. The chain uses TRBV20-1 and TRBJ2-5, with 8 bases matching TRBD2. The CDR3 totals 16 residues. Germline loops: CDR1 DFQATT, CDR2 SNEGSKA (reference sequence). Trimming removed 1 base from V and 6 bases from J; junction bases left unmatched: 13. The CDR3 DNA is TGCAGTGCTAGAGGAGAGGCGGGAGGATCATTTAAGACCCAGTACCTC. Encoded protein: CSARGEAGGSFKTQYL.

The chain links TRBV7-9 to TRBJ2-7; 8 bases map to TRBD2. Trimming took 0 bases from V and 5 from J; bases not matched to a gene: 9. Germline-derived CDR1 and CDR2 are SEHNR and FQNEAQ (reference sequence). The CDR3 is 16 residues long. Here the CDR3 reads CASSLAWRGAKNEQYF. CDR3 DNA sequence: TGTGCCAGCAGCTTAGCTTGGCGGGGGGCGAAGAACGAGCAGTACTTC.

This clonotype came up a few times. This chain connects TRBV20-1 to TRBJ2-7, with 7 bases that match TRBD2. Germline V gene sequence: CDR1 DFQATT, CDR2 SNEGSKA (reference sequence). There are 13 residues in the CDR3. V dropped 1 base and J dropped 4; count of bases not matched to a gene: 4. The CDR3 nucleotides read TGCAGTGCTAGAGTGGGGGGAGGGTACGAGCAGTACTTC. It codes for CSARVGGGYEQYF.

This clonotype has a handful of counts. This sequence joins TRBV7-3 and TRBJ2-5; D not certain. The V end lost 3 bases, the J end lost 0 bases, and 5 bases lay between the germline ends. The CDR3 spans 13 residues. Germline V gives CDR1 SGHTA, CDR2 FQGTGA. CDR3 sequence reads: CASSFANQETQYF. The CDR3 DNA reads TGTGCCAGCAGCTTTGCAAACCAAGAGACCCAGTACTTC. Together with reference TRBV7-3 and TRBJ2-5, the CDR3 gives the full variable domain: GAGVSQTPSNKVTEKGKYVELRCDPISGHTALYWYRQSLGQGPEFLIYFQGTGAADDSGLPNDRFFAVRPEGSVSTLKIQRTERGDSAVYLCASSFANQETQYFGPGTRLLVL.